These T cell receptor beta chains were read from a single sample in a study of CD4 and CD8 cells across lung adenocarcinoma regions. TCRdb itself ran the PCR reads through MiXCR, one entry per CDR3 protein. The sample has under 13,000 distinct CDR3 sequences, approximately 53% seen once; the top ten hold about 20%. Sequenced: CD4+ T cells from the center of a lung tumor. These receptors were taken from a male donor with lung adenocarcinoma. The CD4 and CD8 labels of this study may be unreliable. CDR3s include the opening cysteine and the closing phenylalanine or tryptophan.

v_call | cdr3_length | cdr3_aa
TRBV6-2/TRBV6-3 | 14 | CAVTQAGGSDEQFF
TRBV27 | 15 | CASSFGAVSPETQYF
TRBV6-4 | 13 | CASSDGGTGELFF
TRBV27 | 13 | CASSSRGGTALSF
TRBV12-3/TRBV12-4 | 13 | CAGSFVAPETQFF
TRBV6-1 | 15 | CASSVQGANTGAQFF
TRBV6-5 | 13 | CASSYSGINIQYF
TRBV27 | 13 | CASRGRGRETQFF
TRBV7-2 | 14 | CASSLVVSQETQYF
TRBV7-9 | 17 | CASSSTADSPSGGTQYF
TRBV10-3 | 15 | CAIRTSGRGHNEQFF
TRBV6-2/TRBV6-3 | 14 | CASSYSGGTDTQYF
TRBV15 | 15 | CATSRDPQAPETQYF
TRBV6-1 | 15 | CSRGEGGRGPDTQYF
TRBV10-3 | 14 | CAIRNGSSYNEQFF
TRBV2 | 14 | CASSGGTNQETQYF
TRBV4-2 | 15 | CASSPRQGLGYGYTF
TRBV7-2 | 14 | CAGSLGGEHETQYF
TRBV5-1 | 14 | CAGSGERDTETQYF
TRBV10-1 | 15 | CARGEGGLGTETQYF
TRBV10-1 | 13 | CASSAARDVEAFF
TRBV4-1 | 17 | CASSQDLSQGANEKLFF
TRBV6-1 | 17 | CASSGWGVRGNTGELFF
TRBV6-1 | 17 | CASSEDGLRYGGDEQYF
TRBV10-3 | 13 | CATSGGLYNEQFF
TRBV27 | 16 | CASRMRPGGSYNEQFF
TRBV6-5 | 14 | CASSYRRTGAPQYF
TRBV27 | 9 | CASLETQYF